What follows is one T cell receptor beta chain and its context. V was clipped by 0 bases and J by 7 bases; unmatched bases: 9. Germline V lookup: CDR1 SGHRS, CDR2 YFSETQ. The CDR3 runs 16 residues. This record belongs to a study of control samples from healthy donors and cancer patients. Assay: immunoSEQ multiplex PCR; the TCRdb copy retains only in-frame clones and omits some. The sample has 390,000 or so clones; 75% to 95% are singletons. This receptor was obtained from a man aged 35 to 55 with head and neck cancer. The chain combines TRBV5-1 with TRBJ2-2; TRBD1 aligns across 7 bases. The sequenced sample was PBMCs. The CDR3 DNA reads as TGCGCCAGCAGCTTGGCTAGTAAGGGGGCTGACGGGGAGCTGTTTTTT. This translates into CASSLASKGADGELFF.